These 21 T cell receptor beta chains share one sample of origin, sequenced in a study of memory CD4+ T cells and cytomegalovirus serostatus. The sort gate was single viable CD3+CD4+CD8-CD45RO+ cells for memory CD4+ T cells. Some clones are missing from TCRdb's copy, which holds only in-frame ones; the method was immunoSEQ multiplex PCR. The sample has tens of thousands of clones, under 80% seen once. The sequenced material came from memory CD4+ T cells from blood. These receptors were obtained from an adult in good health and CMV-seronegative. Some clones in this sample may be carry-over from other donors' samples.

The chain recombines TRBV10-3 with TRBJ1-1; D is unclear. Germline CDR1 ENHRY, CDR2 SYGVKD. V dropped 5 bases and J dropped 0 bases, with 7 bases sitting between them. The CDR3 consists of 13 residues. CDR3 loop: CAISKEMNTEAFF. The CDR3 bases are TGTGCCATCAGTAAGGAGATGAACACTGAAGCTTTCTTT.

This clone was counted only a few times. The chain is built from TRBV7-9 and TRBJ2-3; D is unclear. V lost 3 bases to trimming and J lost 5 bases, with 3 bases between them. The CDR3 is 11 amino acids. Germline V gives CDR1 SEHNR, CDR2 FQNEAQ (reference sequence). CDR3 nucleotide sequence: TGTGCCAGCAGCTTCGAAGATACGCAGTATTTT. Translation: CASSFEDTQYF.

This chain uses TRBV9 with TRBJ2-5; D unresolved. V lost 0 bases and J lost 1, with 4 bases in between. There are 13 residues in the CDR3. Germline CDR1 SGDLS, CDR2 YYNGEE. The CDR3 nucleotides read TGTGCCAGCAGCGTAGACCTCCAAGAGACCCAGTACTTC. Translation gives CASSVDLQETQYF.

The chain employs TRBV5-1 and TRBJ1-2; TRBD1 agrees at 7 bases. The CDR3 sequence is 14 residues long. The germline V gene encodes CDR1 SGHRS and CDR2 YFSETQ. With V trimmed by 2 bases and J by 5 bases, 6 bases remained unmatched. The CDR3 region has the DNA TGCGCCAGCAGCTTAGGACAGGCGGGATATGGCTACACCTTC. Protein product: CASSLGQAGYGYTF.

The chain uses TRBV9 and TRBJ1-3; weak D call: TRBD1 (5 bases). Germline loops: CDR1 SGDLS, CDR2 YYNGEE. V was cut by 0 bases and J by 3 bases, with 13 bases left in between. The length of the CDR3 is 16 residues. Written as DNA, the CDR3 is TGTGCCAGCAGCGTAGAGGGGACGGCTGTTGGAAACACCATATATTTT. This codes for CASSVEGTAVGNTIYF.

CDR3 amino acids: CASSLSGGRNQPQHF. The CDR3 bases are TGTGCCAGCAGCCTCTCAGGGGGCCGCAATCAGCCCCAGCATTTT. V usage is TRBV7-2 and J usage is TRBJ1-5; 8 bases match TRBD1. Germline assignment: CDR1 SGHTA and CDR2 FQGNSA. After removal of 5 bases from V and 2 bases from J, the junction contained 5 bases not matched to a gene. CDR3 length: 15 residues.

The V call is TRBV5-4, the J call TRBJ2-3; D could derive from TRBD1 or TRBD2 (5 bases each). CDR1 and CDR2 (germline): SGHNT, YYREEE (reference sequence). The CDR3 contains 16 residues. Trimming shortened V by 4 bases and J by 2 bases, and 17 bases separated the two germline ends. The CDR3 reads CASSRGPSSDTDTQYF. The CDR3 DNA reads TGTGCCAGCAGCAGGGGACCTTCTTCCGACACAGATACGCAGTATTTT.

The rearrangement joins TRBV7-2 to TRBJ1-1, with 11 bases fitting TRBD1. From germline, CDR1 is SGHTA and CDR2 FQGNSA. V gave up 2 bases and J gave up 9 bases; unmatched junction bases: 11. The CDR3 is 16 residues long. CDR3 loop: CASSLTNLGTGGKAFF. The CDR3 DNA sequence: TGTGCCAGCAGCTTAACTAATTTGGGGACAGGGGGGAAAGCTTTCTTT.

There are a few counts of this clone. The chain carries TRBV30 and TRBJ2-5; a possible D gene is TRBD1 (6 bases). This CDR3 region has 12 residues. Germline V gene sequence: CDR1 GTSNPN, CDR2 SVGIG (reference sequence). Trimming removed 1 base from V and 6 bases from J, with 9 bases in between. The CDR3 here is CAWSGGTQTQYF. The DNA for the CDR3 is TGTGCCTGGAGTGGAGGGACACAGACCCAGTACTTC.

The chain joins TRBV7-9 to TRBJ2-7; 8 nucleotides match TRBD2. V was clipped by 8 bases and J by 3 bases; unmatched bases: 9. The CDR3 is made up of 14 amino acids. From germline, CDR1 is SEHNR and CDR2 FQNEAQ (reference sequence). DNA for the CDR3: TGTGCCAGCGCGCGGGGGGCGGTGGGCTACGAGCAGTACTTC. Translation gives CASARGAVGYEQYF.

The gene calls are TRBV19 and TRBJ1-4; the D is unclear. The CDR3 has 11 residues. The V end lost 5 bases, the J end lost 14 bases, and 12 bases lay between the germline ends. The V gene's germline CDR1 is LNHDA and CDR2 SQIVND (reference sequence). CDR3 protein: CASSLTSRLFF. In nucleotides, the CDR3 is TGTGCCAGTAGTTTGACCTCACGGCTGTTTTTT.

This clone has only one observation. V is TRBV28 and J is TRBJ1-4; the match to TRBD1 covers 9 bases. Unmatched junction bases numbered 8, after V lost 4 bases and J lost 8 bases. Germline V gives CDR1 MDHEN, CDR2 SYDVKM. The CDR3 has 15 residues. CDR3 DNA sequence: TGTGCCAGCAGTTCATTGGACAGGGGTTACGAAAAACTGTTTTTT. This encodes CASSSLDRGYEKLFF.

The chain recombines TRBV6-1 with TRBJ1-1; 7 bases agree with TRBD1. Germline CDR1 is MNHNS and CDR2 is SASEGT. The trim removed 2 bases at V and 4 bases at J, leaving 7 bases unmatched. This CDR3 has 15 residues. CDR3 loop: CASSEISQGVTEAFF. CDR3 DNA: TGTGCCAGCAGTGAAATATCCCAGGGGGTCACTGAAGCTTTCTTT.

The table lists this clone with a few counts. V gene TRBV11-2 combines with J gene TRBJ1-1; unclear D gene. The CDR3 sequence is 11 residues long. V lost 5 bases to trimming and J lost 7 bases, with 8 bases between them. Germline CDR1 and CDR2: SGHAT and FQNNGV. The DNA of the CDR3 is TGTGCCAGCAGCCCCAGCCTTGAAGCTTTCTTT. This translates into CASSPSLEAFF.

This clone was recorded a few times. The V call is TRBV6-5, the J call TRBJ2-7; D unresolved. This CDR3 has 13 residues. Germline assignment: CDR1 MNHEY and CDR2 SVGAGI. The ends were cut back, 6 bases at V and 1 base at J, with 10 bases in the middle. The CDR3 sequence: CASRSDTSYEQYF. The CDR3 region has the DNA TGTGCCAGCAGAAGCGACACTTCCTACGAGCAGTACTTC.

CDR3 sequence reads: CASNGPYEQYF. CDR3 nucleotide sequence: TGTGCCAGCAACGGACCCTACGAGCAGTACTTC. The V and J genes are TRBV6-5 and TRBJ2-7; D is uncertain. Trimming removed 7 bases from V and 2 bases from J, with 6 bases in between. CDR1 and CDR2 (germline): MNHEY, SVGAGI. The CDR3 has 11 residues.

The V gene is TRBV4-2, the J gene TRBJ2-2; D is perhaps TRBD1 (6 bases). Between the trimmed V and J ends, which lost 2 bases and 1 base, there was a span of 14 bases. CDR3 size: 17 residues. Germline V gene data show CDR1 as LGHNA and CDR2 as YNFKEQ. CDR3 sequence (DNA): TGTGCCAGCAGCCAACCCGGGACACTGTTGAACACCGGGGAGCTGTTTTTT. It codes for CASSQPGTLLNTGELFF.

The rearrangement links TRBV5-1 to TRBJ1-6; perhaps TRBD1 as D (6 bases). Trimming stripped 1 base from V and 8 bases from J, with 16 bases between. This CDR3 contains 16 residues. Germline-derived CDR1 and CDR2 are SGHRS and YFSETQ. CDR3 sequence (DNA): TGCGCCAGCAGCTTGCAAAGCAGGGGCGATCATTCACCCCTCCACTTT. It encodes CASSLQSRGDHSPLHF.

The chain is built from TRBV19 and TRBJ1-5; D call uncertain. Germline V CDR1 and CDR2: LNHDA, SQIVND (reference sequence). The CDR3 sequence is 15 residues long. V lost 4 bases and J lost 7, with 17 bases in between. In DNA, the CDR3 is TGTGCCAGTAGTAGGCAGAGCCTACTTCGGCAGCCCCAGCATTTT. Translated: CASSRQSLLRQPQHF.

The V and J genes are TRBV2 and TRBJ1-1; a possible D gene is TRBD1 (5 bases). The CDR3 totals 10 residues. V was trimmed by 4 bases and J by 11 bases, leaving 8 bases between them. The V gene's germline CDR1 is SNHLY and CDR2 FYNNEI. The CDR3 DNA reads TGTGCCAGCAGTGCCCGGGGGGCTTTCTTT. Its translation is CASSARGAFF.

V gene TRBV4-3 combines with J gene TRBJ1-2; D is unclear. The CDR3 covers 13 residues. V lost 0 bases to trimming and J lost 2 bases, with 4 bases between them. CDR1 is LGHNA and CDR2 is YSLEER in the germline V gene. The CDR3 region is CASSQDLNYGYTF. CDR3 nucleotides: TGCGCCAGCAGCCAAGATTTAAACTATGGCTACACCTTC.